The sequence of this T cell receptor beta chain was determined in a study of OX40 agonist ivuxolimab in advanced cancers. Study as a whole: Patients enrolled in dose escalation were diagnosed with hepatocellular carcinoma, melanoma, renal cell or head and neck cancer. Patients were 82.7% male with ages about 23 to 80, mean around 61. Partial responses were recorded for three patients, including one with hepatocellular carcinoma and two with cutaneous melanoma.

Only in-frame clones appear in the TCRdb table, and some are missing; sequencing was by immunoSEQ multiplex PCR. The sample contains just under 85,000 clones, about four fifths of which appear only once. V dropped 0 bases and J dropped 8 bases, with 25 bases sitting between them. The germline CDR1 and CDR2 sequences are MNHGY and SAAAGT. The CDR3 length is 18 residues. The chain has TRBV6-8 and TRBJ1-2; perhaps TRBD1 as D (5 bases). This clonotype was sampled from an adult with an advanced solid tumor such as melanoma, head and neck, liver or kidney cancer. The sequences come from CD4+ or CD8+ T cells sorted from blood, collected in a trial of the OX40 agonist ivuxolimab. This CDR3 is CASSYSGGAGGFYRGYTF. DNA for the CDR3: TGTGCCAGCAGTTACTCAGGAGGGGCTGGGGGGTTCTACCGGGGCTACACCTTC.